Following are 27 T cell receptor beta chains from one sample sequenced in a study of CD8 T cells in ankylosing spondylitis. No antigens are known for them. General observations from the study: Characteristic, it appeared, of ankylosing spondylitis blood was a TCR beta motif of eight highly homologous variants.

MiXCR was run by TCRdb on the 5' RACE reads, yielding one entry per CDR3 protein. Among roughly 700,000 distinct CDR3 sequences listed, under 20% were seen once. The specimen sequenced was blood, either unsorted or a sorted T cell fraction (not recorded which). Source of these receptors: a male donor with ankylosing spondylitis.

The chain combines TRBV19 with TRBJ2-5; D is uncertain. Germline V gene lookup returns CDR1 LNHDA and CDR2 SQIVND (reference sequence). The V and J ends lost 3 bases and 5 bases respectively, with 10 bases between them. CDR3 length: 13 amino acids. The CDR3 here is CASSMGLQETQYF. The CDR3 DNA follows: TGTGCCAGTAGTATGGGCTTACAGGAGACCCAGTACTTC.

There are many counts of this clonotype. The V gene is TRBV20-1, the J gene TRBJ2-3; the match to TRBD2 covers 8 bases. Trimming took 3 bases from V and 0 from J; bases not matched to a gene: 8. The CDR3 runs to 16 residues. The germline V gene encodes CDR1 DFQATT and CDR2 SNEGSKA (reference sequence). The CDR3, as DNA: TGCAGTGCTAGGAGGAGACTAGCGTATAGCACAGATACGCAGTATTTT. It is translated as CSARRRLAYSTDTQYF.

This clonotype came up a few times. The CDR3 sequence is CASRTLVEREKLFF. CDR3 bases: TGTGCCAGCAGGACCCTGGTGGAGCGTGAAAAACTGTTTTTT. J is TRBJ1-4 and V is TRBV11-2; D unresolved. CDR1 SGHAT and CDR2 FQNNGV come from the germline V gene. The CDR3 is 14 amino acids. Trimming cost V 6 bases and J 7 bases, with 15 bases left between them.

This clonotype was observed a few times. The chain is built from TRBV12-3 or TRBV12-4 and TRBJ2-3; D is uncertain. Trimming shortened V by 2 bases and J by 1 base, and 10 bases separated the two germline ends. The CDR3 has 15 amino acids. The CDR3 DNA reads TGTGCCAGCAGTTTATGGGATTCGCGCACAGATACGCAGTATTTT. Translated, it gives CASSLWDSRTDTQYF.

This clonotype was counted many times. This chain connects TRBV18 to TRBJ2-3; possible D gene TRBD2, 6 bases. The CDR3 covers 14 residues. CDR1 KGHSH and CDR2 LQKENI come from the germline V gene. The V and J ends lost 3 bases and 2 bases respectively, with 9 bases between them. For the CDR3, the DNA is TGTGCCAGCTCACCCGGGACTTACACAGATACGCAGTATTTT. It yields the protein CASSPGTYTDTQYF.

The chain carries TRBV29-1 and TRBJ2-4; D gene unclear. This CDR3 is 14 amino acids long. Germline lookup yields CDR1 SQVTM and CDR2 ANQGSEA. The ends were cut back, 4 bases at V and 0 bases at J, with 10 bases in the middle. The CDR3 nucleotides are TGCAGCGTTGGGGCAGGTTTAGCCAAAAACATTCAGTACTTC. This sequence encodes CSVGAGLAKNIQYF. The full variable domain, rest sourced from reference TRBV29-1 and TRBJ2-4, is SAVISQKPSRDICQRGTSLTIQCQVDSQVTMMFWYRQQPGQSLTLIATANQGSEATYESGFVIDKFPISRPNLTFSTLTVSNMSPEDSSIYLCSVGAGLAKNIQYFGAGTRLSVL.

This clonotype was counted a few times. CDR3 nucleotides: TGTGCCAGCACCCATCGGGCCGTTGGTAGCAATCAGCCCCAGCATTTT. Translation gives CASTHRAVGSNQPQHF. The chain links TRBV3-1 to TRBJ1-5, with D uncertain. V gave up 7 bases and J gave up 0 bases, with 16 bases separating them. Germline CDR1 reads LGHDT; CDR2 reads YNNKEL (reference sequence). The CDR3 has 16 residues.

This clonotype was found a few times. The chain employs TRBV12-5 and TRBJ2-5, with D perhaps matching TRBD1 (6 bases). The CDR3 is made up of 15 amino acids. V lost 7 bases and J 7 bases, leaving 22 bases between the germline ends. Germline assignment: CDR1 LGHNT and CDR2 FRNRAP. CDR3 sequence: CASAPSQGRYGTQYF. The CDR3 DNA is TGTGCTAGTGCCCCATCCCAGGGGCGCTATGGGACCCAGTACTTC.

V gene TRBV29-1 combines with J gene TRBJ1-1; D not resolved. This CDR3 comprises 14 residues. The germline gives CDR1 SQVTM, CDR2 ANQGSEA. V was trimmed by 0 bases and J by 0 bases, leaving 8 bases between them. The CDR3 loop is CSVEDGGLNTEAFF. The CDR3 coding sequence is TGCAGCGTTGAAGACGGCGGATTGAACACTGAAGCTTTCTTT.

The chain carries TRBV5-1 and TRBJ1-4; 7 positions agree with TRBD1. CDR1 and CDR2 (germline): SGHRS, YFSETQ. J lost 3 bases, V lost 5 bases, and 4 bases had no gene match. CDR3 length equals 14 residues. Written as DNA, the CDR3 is TGCGCCAGCAGGCGGGGGACAGCTAATGAAAAACTGTTTTTT. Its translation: CASRRGTANEKLFF.

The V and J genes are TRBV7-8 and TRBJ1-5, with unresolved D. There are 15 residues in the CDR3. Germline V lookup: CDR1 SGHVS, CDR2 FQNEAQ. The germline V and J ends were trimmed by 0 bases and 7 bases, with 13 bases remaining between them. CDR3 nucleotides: TGTGCCAGCAGCTTAGCGTCCTGGGGAAGGCAGCCCCAGCATTTT. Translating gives CASSLASWGRQPQHF.

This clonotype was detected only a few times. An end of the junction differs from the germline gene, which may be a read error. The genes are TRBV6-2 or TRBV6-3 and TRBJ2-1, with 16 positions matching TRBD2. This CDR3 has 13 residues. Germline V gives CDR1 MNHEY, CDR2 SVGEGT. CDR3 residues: CASSSGLAGGSYF. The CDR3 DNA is TGTGCCAGCAGTTCGGGACTAGCGGGAGGGTCCTACTTC.

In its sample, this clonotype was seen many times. CDR3 in DNA: TGTGCCACCAGTGACCCCCTTGTTGGGAATGAGCAGTTCTTC. Protein product: CATSDPLVGNEQFF. The chain employs TRBV24-1 and TRBJ2-1; no clear D gene. Trimming stripped 4 bases from V and 7 bases from J, with 13 bases between. The CDR3 contains 14 residues. Germline loops: CDR1 KGHDR, CDR2 SFDVKD.

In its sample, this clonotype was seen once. CDR3 residues: CASSQEGTLNTGELFF. In DNA form, the CDR3 reads TGTGCCAGCAGCCAAGAGGGGACATTGAACACCGGGGAGCTGTTTTTT. The V call is TRBV4-2, the J call TRBJ2-2, with D maybe TRBD1 (6 bases). Per germline, CDR1 LGHNA and CDR2 YNFKEQ. Trimming cost V 0 bases and J 1 base, with 9 bases left between them. The CDR3 spans 16 residues.

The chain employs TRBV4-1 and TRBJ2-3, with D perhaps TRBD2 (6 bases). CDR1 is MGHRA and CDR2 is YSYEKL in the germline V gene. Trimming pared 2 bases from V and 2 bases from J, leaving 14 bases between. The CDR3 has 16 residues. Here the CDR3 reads CASSQLLASLTDTQYF. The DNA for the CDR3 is TGCGCCAGCAGCCAACTCCTAGCGTCGCTCACAGATACGCAGTATTTT.

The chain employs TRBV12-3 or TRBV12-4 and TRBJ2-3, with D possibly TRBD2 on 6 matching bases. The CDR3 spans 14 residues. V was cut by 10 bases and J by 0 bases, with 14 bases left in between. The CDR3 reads CAIRDFSSTDTQYF. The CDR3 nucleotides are TGTGCCATCCGGGACTTTTCGAGCACAGATACGCAGTATTTT.

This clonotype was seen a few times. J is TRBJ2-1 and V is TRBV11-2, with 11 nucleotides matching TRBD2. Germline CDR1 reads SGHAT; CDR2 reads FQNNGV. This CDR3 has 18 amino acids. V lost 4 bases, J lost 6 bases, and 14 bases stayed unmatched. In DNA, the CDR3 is TGTGCCAGCAGCTCCCGACCCTCACTAGCGGGGGCCTCCAATGAGCAGTTCTTC. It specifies CASSSRPSLAGASNEQFF.

The CDR3 protein is CASRPSGGLQETQYF. The CDR3 nucleotides read TGTGCCAGCAGGCCCAGTGGGGGGCTTCAAGAGACCCAGTACTTC. The chain uses TRBV6-2 or TRBV6-3 and TRBJ2-5; D assignment may be TRBD1 or TRBD2 (6 bases each). There are 15 residues in the CDR3. Per the germline V gene, CDR1 is MNHEY and CDR2 is SVGEGT. V lost 6 bases and J 2 bases, leaving 16 bases between the germline ends.

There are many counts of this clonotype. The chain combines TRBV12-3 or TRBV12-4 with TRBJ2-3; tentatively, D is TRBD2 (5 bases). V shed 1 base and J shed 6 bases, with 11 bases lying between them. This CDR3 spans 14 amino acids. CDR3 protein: CASSLGGVGDTQYF. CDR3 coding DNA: TGTGCCAGCAGTTTAGGGGGAGTCGGGGATACGCAGTATTTT.

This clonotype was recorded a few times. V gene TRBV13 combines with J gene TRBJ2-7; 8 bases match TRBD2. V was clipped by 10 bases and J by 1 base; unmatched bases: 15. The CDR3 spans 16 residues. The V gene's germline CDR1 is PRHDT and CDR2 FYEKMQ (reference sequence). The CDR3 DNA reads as TGTGCCACAGCAGCTCAGGCATTAGCGGGATCCTACGAGCAGTACTTC. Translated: CATAAQALAGSYEQYF.

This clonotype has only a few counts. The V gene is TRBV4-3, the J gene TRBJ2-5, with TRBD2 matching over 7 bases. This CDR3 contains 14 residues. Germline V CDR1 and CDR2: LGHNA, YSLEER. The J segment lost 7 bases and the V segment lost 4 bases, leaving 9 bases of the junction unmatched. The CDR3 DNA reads TGCGCCAGCAGCCCAGGACTAGGCGACGGGACCCAGTACTTC. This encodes CASSPGLGDGTQYF.

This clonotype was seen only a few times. This chain's CDR3 is CASSLEDGGRQPQHF. The CDR3 DNA sequence: TGTGCCAGCAGCTTAGAAGACGGGGGGCGTCAGCCCCAGCATTTT. The chain recombines TRBV7-2 with TRBJ1-5; D might be TRBD1 (6 bases). CDR1 is SGHTA and CDR2 is FQGNSA in the germline V gene. Trimming cost V 1 base and J 6 bases, with 13 bases left between them. The CDR3 has 15 residues.

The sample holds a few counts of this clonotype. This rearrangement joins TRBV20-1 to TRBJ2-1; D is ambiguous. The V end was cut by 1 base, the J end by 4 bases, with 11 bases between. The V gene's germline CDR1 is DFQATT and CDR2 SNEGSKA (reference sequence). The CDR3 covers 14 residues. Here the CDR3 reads CSARVAGTYNEQFF. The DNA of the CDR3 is TGCAGTGCTAGAGTAGCCGGAACGTACAATGAGCAGTTCTTC.

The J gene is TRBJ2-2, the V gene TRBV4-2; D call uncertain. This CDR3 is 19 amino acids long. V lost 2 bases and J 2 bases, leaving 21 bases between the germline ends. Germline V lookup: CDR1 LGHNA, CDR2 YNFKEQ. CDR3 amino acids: CASSQLNLLVGINTGELFF. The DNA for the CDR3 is TGTGCCAGCAGCCAACTAAACCTTTTAGTGGGCATCAACACCGGGGAGCTGTTTTTT.

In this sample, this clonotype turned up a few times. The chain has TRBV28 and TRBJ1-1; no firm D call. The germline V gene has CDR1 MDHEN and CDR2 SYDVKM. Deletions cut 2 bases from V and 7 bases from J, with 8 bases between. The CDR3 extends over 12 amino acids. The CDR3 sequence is CASSLSWGEAFF. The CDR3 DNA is TGTGCCAGCAGTTTAAGTTGGGGTGAAGCTTTCTTT. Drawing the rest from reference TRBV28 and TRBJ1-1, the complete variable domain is DVKVTQSSRYLVKRTGEKVFLECVQDMDHENMFWYRQDPGLGLRLIYFSYDVKMKEKGDIPEGYSVSREKKERFSLILESASTNQTSMYLCASSLSWGEAFFGQGTRLTVV.

CDR3 amino acids: CASSLGGGEAYGYTF. CDR3 coding DNA: TGTGCCAGCAGCTTGGGCGGGGGAGAGGCCTATGGCTACACCTTC. The chain combines TRBV7-9 with TRBJ1-2; the D gene is possibly TRBD1 (5 bases). The germline V gene has CDR1 SEHNR and CDR2 FQNEAQ (reference sequence). The CDR3 length is 15 residues. V dropped 3 bases and J dropped 4 bases, with 15 bases sitting between them.

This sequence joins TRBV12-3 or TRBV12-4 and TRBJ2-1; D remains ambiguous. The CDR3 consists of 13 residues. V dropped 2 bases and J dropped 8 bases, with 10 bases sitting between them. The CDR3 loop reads CASSLFSQDEQFF. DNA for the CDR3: TGTGCCAGCAGTTTATTCTCCCAGGATGAGCAGTTCTTC.